The rows below give T cell receptor beta chains drawn from one sample of a study of PD-1 blockade in classical Hodgkin lymphoma. Profiled with immunoSEQ multiplex PCR; TCRdb holds only in-frame clones, not every one. Of more than 6,000 clones listed, about 70% are singletons. The material sequenced was peripheral blood mononuclear cells (PBMCs), taken before the fourth cycle of nivolumab. The receptors were gathered from a human donor with classical Hodgkin lymphoma. Each CDR3 is given with its conserved first and last residue.

TRBV5-6	TRBJ2-5	17	CASSIIPGHQSTETQYF
TRBV7-3	TRBJ2-3	15	CASSLTRGATDTQYF
TRBV9	TRBJ2-1	16	CASSVSVYLSYNEQFF
TRBV7-2	TRBJ2-7	13	CASSLEAEYEQYF
TRBV18	TRBJ2-5	15	CASSPLAGGPQTQYF
TRBV27	TRBJ1-1	13	CASSPPGATEAFF
TRBV29-1	TRBJ2-3	12	CSVLDITDTQYF
TRBV29-1	TRBJ2-5	14	CSVTGTSGQETQYF
TRBV15	TRBJ2-7	17	CATSRGDEGTSAYEQYF
TRBV7-3	TRBJ1-1	16	CASSLQGGVRNTEAFF
TRBV9	TRBJ2-3	16	CASSPKPWPSTDTQYF
TRBV28	TRBJ1-2	17	CASRTPPGRGKNYGYTF
TRBV7-2	TRBJ1-1	14	CASSLQRGTFDAFF
TRBV28	TRBJ1-2	14	CASSYPDRADGYTF
TRBV11-3	TRBJ2-2	13	CASSNRDTGELFF
TRBV4-1	TRBJ2-3	21	CASSQGGTGERRTLRTDTQYF
TRBV5-4	TRBJ2-5	16	CASKVARTGGHETQYF
TRBV28	TRBJ1-3	12	CASSLVRNTIYF
TRBV29-1	TRBJ1-2	11	CSVIQNYGYTF
TRBV7-3	TRBJ2-7	13	CASSLGPTVEQYF
TRBV5-6	TRBJ1-2	14	CASSLGDRNYGYTF
TRBV18	TRBJ1-1	13	CASSPTENTEAFF
TRBV5-1	TRBJ1-5	16	CASSFATAGANQPQHF
TRBV5-8	TRBJ1-4	15	CASSVGTGTNEKLFF
TRBV28	TRBJ2-7	17	CASSFPYTGDRSYEQYF
TRBV9	TRBJ1-2	15	CASSAWGSREGGYTF
TRBV7-3	-	15	CASSLTPSVTYEQYF
TRBV9	TRBJ1-1	15	CASSAGLQGNTEAFF
TRBV28	TRBJ2-1	16	CASSVYSGSFHNEQFF
TRBV29-1	TRBJ1-1	13	CSVHRGQGTEAFF
TRBV28	TRBJ2-1	13	CASSQGIENEQFF
TRBV6-5	TRBJ2-7	12	CASRFGSGEQYF
TRBV7-9	TRBJ2-7	12	CASSVTGGEQYF
TRBV27	TRBJ2-7	14	CASSLSGVGVEQYF
TRBV7-3	TRBJ2-1	14	CASSLPGPVNEQFF
TRBV2	TRBJ2-7	16	CASSEAGTGDRYEQYF
TRBV4-2	TRBJ1-2	15	CASSQDPGQGDFNTF
TRBV9	TRBJ2-2	13	CASSAQNTGELFF
TRBV5-1	TRBJ2-7	15	CASSWGERDAYEQYF
TRBV7-9	TRBJ2-3	11	CASSLTDTQYF
TRBV5-4	TRBJ2-7	14	CASSHILTSGEQYF
TRBV19	TRBJ2-1	16	CASSIGAERVYNEQFF
TRBV4-3	TRBJ2-5	17	CASSQDRDRGRWETQYF
TRBV6-5	TRBJ1-4	14	CASSYGGVKEKLFF
TRBV11-2	TRBJ2-2	17	CASSLSGGTANTGELFF
TRBV11-2	TRBJ2-6	16	CASSSKGEPGANVLTF
TRBV5-1	TRBJ2-3	14	CASSPATSTDTQYF
TRBV7-2	TRBJ2-5	16	CASSLGSGRTQETQYF
TRBV6-5	TRBJ1-1	14	CASSYKVDGGVAFF
TRBV7-8	TRBJ2-1	14	CASGLAGGSNEQFF
TRBV5-5	TRBJ2-7	17	CASSLRESLAGPHEQYF
TRBV7-2	TRBJ2-7	14	CASSLRHSPYEQYF
TRBV10-3	TRBJ1-1	15	CAISESLGTNTEAFF
TRBV7-2	TRBJ2-1	15	CASSEGTSSYNEQFF
TRBV5-5	TRBJ1-2	15	CASSLGEGGAYGYTF
TRBV19	TRBJ2-7	15	CASSSAGTSLYEQYF
TRBV6-1	TRBJ2-7	16	CASSEGSGEHSYEQYF
TRBV7-2	TRBJ2-7	14	CASSVWTVSYEQYF